This is a list of T cell receptor beta chains from one sample in a study of beta chain features in type 1 diabetes. Some clones are missing from TCRdb's copy, which holds only in-frame ones; the method was immunoSEQ multiplex PCR. Among approximately 150,000 clones listed, 9% to 10% were seen once. The sample taken for sequencing was central memory CD4+ T cells from blood. These receptors originate from a woman between 40 and 55 years old in good health. CDR3s include the opening cysteine and the closing phenylalanine or tryptophan. A D gene is named only where the DNA matches it firmly. The size field is filled for only some rows; it gives once, few, many or a size class.

>-|-|TRBV2|TRBJ2-5
CASSEPRGEGETQYF
TGTGCCAGCAGTGAACCCAGGGGAGAGGGGGAGACCCAGTACTTC
>few|-|TRBV5-1|TRBJ2-7
CASSLKSGPHEQYF
TGCGCCAGCAGCTTGAAATCGGGTCCCCACGAGCAGTACTTC
>-|TRBD1|TRBV9|TRBJ1-2
CASSVDAGQNYGYTF
TGTGCCAGCAGCGTAGACGCGGGACAGAACTATGGCTACACCTTC
>few|TRBD2|TRBV4-1|TRBJ2-3
CASSQLAGGTDTQYF
TGCGCCAGCAGCCAACTAGCGGGGGGCACAGATACGCAGTATTTT
>-|-|TRBV15|TRBJ1-5
CATSRGLPGSPNQPQHF
TGTGCCACCAGCAGAGGACTCCCGGGTAGTCCAAATCAGCCCCAGCATTTT
>few|-|TRBV12-5|TRBJ1-6
CASGHGPGDMYNSPLHF
TGTGCTAGTGGACATGGACCGGGAGACATGTATAATTCACCCCTCCACTTT
>-|TRBD1|TRBV16|TRBJ2-3
CASSLGTARTDTQYF
TGTGCCAGCAGCCTTGGGACAGCCCGCACAGATACGCAGTATTTT
>-|TRBD1|TRBV5-1|TRBJ2-7
CASSSAGQGAVEQYF
TGCGCCAGCAGCTCGGCCGGACAGGGGGCTGTCGAGCAGTACTTC
>-|-|TRBV6-5|TRBJ2-3
CASGRGYPSTDTQYF
TGTGCCAGCGGCAGGGGATACCCTAGCACAGATACGCAGTATTTT
>few|-|TRBV7-8|TRBJ2-6
CASSLDSSGANVLTF
TGTGCCAGCAGCCTCGACAGTTCTGGGGCCAACGTCCTGACTTTC
>few|-|TRBV19|TRBJ1-6
CASRGGISYNSPLHF
TGTGCCAGTAGAGGGGGTATCTCCTATAATTCACCCCTCCACTTT
>few|-|TRBV19|TRBJ2-4
CASSQTKNIQYF
TGTGCCAGTAGCCAGACCAAAAACATTCAGTACTTC
>once|-|TRBV6-6|TRBJ2-7
CASSYSSSGSYEQYF
TGTGCCAGCAGTTACTCGAGCTCTGGTTCCTACGAGCAGTACTTC
>-|-|TRBV15|TRBJ2-5
CATSTRGTQETQYF
TGTGCCACCAGCACGAGGGGGACACAAGAGACCCAGTACTTC
>-|TRBD1|TRBV18|TRBJ1-1
CASSRDREPEAFF
TGTGCCAGCTCACGAGACAGGGAACCTGAAGCTTTCTTT
>few|-|TRBV2|TRBJ1-5
CASKGESGINQPQHF
TGTGCCAGCAAAGGGGAAAGTGGGATAAATCAGCCCCAGCATTTT
>-|TRBD2|TRBV2|TRBJ2-2
CASSVGRGGNTGELFF
TGTGCCAGCAGTGTGGGGCGGGGGGGGAACACCGGGGAGCTGTTTTTT
>-|TRBD2|TRBV19|TRBJ2-1
CASSMERTSGGAGEQFF
TGTGCCAGTAGTATGGAGAGGACTAGCGGGGGGGCCGGTGAGCAGTTCTTC
>few|-|TRBV21-1|TRBJ2-7
CASSRDMGVSYEQYF
TGTGCCAGCAGCCGGGACATGGGCGTCTCCTACGAGCAGTACTTC
>-|TRBD2|TRBV18|TRBJ2-7
CASSPTSGGAYHEQYF
TGTGCCAGCTCTCCTACTAGCGGGGGGGCCTACCACGAGCAGTACTTC
>-|-|TRBV4-1|TRBJ2-2
CASSPRLYTGELFF
TGCGCCAGCAGCCCCCGGTTATACACCGGGGAGCTGTTTTTT
>-|TRBD2|TRBV27|TRBJ2-7
CASSLSGLAGGRNYEQYF
TGTGCCAGCAGTTTATCGGGACTAGCGGGGGGGCGGAACTACGAGCAGTACTTC
>few|-|TRBV7-2|TRBJ1-3
CASSLTGSFLGNTIYF
TGTGCCAGCAGCTTAACAGGGAGTTTTTTGGGAAACACCATATATTTT
>-|-|TRBV5-4|TRBJ2-7
CASSSPGREFYEQYF
TGTGCCAGCAGTTCACCAGGTCGTGAATTCTACGAGCAGTACTTC
>-|TRBD2|TRBV10-3|TRBJ2-1
CAIRGDSEGNEQFF
TGTGCCATCCGGGGGGATAGTGAGGGAAATGAGCAGTTCTTC
>-|-|TRBV9|TRBJ1-2
CASSVGDAGGYTF
TGTGCCAGCAGCGTAGGCGATGCTGGTGGCTACACCTTC
>-|-|TRBV4-3|TRBJ1-6
CASRREWSDNSPLHF
TGCGCCAGCAGAAGAGAGTGGTCTGATAATTCACCCCTCCACTTT
>-|TRBD1|TRBV19|TRBJ1-1
CASRRDRPSNTEAFF
TGTGCCAGTCGCCGGGACAGGCCCTCAAACACTGAAGCTTTCTTT